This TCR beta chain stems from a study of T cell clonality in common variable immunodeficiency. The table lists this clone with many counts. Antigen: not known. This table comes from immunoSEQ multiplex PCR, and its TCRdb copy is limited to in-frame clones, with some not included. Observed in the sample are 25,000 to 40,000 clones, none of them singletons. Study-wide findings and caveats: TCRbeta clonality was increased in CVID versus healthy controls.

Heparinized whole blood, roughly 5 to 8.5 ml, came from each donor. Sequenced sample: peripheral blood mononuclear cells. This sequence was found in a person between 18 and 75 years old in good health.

CDR3 residues: CASSTLGGGTDTQYF. The sequenced CDR3 bases are TGTGCCAGCAGTACTTTGGGGGGGGGCACAGATACG. This chain joins TRBV14 and TRBJ2-3; TRBD2 matches 7 bases. The CDR3 is cut off 3 residues early in the read; its end comes from the germline J gene. This CDR3 has 15 amino acids. V lost 6 bases and J lost 1; bases outside the gene matches: 7. Germline loops: CDR1 SGHDN, CDR2 FVKESK. Complete variable domain (other parts from reference TRBV14 and TRBJ2-3): EAGVTQFPSHSVIEKGQTVTLRCDPISGHDNLYWYRRVMGKEIKFLLHFVKESKQDESGMPNNRFLAERTGGTYSTLKVQPAELEDSGVYFCASSTLGGGTDTQYFGPGTRLTVL.